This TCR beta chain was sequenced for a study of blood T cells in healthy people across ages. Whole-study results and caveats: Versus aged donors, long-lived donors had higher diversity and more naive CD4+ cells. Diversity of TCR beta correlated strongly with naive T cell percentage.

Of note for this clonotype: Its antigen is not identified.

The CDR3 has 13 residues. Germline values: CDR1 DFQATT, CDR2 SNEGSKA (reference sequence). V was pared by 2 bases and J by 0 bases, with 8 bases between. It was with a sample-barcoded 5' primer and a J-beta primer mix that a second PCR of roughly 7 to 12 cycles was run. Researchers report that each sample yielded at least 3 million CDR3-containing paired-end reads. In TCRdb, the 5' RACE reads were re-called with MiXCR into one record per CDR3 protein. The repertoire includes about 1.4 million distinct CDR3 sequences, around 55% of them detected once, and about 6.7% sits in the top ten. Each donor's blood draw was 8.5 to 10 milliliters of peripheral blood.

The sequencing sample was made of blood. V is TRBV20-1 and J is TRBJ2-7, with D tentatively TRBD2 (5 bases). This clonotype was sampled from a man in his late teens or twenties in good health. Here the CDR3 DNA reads TGCAGTGCTAGAAAGGAGGACTCCTACGAGCAGTACTTC. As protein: CSARKEDSYEQYF.